This entry features one T cell receptor (beta chain) sequence. Using immunoSEQ multiplex PCR, the repertoire was profiled, and TCRdb retains in-frame clones only, with some absent. The profile covers around 210,000 clones, with around four fifths appearing a single time and approximately 0.99% taken by the ten largest. This entry is derived from a study of blood T cell repertoires in COVID-19. The germline CDR1 and CDR2 sequences are SGHTA and FQGNSA. The V gene lost 5 bases and the J gene lost 4 bases, with 14 bases spanning the gap. The CDR3 is 15 residues long. Sequences were obtained from peripheral blood. This TCR was recovered from a man aged 60 to 75 with COVID-19, enrolled during active disease. The chain links TRBV7-2 to TRBJ2-2; TRBD2 might be the D (5 bases). CDR3 sequence reads: CASSILASSTGELFF. For the CDR3, the DNA is TGTGCCAGCAGCATCCTAGCTTCTTCCACCGGGGAGCTGTTTTTT.